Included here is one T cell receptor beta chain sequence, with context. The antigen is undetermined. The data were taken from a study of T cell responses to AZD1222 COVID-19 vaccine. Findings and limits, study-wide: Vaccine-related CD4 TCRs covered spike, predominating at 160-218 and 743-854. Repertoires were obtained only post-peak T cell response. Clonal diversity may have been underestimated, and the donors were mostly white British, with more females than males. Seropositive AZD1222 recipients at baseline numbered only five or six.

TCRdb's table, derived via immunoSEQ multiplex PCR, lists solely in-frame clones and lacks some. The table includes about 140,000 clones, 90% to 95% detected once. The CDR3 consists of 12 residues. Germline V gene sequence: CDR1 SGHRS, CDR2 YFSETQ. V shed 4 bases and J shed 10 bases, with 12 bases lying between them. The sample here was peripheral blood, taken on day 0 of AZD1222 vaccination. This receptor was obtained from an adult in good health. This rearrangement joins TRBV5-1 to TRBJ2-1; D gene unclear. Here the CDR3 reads CASSLRPGEQFF. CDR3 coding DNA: TGCGCCAGCAGCCTCCGTCCTGGCGAGCAGTTCTTC. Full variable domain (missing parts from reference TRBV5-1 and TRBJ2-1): KAGVTQTPRYLIKTRGQQVTLSCSPISGHRSVSWYQQTPGQGLQFLFEYFSETQRNKGNFPGRFSGRQFSNSRSEMNVSTLELGDSALYLCASSLRPGEQFFGPGTRLTVL.